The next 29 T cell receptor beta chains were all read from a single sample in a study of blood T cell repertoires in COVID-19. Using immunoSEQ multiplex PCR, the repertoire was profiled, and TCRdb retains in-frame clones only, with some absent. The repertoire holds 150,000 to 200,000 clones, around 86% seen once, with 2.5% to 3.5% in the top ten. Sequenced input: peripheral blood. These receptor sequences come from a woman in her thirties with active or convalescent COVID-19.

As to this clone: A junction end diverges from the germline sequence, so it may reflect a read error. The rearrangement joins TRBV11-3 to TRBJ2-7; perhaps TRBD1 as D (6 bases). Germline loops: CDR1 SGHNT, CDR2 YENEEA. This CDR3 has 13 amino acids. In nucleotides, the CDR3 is TGTGCCAGCAGCGGGCCGGGACAACCAGCCCCCTCCTTC. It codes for CASSGPGQPAPSF.

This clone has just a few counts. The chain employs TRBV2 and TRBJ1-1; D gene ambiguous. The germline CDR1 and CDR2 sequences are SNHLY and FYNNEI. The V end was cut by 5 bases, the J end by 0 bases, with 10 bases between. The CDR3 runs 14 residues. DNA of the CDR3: TGTGCCAGCAGTCTTCTGAGGGTGAACACTGAAGCTTTCTTT. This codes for CASSLLRVNTEAFF. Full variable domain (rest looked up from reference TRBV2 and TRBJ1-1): EPEVTQTPSHQVTQMGQEVILRCVPISNHLYFYWYRQILGQKVEFLVSFYNNEISEKSEIFDDQFSVERPDGSNFTLKIRSTKLEDSAMYFCASSLLRVNTEAFFGQGTRLTVV.

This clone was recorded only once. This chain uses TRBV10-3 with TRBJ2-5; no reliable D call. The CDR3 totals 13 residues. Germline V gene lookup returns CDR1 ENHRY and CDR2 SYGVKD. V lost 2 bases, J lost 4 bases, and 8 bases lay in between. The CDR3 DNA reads TGTGCCATCAGTGAGGGGCAAGGAGAGACCCAGTACTTC. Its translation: CAISEGQGETQYF.

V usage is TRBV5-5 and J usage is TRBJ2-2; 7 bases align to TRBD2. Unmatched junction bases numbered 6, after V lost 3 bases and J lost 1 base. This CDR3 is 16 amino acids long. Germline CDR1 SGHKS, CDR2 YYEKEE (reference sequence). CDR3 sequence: CASSWGGGGNTGELFF. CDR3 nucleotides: TGTGCCAGCAGCTGGGGCGGCGGGGGGAACACCGGGGAGCTGTTTTTT. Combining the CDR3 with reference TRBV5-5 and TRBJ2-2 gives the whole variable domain DAGVTQSPTHLIKTRGQQVTLRCSPISGHKSVSWYQQVLGQGPQFIFQYYEKEERGRGNFPDRFSARQFPNYSSELNVNALLLGDSALYLCASSWGGGGNTGELFFGEGSRLTVL.

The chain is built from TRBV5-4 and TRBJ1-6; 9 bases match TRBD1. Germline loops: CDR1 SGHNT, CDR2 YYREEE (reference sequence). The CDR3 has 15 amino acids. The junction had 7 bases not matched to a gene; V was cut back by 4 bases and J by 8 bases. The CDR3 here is CASSLWGQGYSPLHF. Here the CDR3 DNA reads TGTGCCAGCAGCCTGTGGGGACAGGGCTATTCACCCCTCCACTTT. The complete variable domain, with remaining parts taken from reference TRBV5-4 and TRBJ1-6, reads ETGVTQSPTHLIKTRGQQVTLRCSSQSGHNTVSWYQQALGQGPQFIFQYYREEENGRGNFPPRFSGLQFPNYSSELNVNALELDDSALYLCASSLWGQGYSPLHFGNGTRLTVT.

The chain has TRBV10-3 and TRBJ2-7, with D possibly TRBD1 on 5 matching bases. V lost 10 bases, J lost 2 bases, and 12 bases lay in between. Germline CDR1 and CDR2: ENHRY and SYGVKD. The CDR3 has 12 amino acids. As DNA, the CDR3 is TGTGCCACAAGCAGGGAAGCCTACGAGCAGTACTTC. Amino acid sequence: CATSREAYEQYF.

The CDR3 loop is CASSEASVPEQFF. The CDR3 DNA sequence: TGTGCCAGCAGTGAAGCAAGCGTCCCCGAGCAGTTCTTC. V is TRBV2 and J is TRBJ2-1; D is unclear. This CDR3 is built from 13 residues. Trimming removed 0 bases at V and 10 bases at J, with 10 bases between. Per the germline V gene, CDR1 is SNHLY and CDR2 is FYNNEI.

The DNA for the CDR3 is TGTGCCAGCAGCTTAGACCTACTAGCGGGCCTGAGCTCCTACAATGAGCAGTTCTTC. Protein: CASSLDLLAGLSSYNEQFF. The V call is TRBV7-9, the J call TRBJ2-1, with 9 bases lining up with TRBD2. The CDR3 is made up of 19 amino acids. Per the germline V gene, CDR1 is SEHNR and CDR2 is FQNEAQ (reference sequence). Trimming took 1 base from V and 0 from J; bases not matched to a gene: 10.

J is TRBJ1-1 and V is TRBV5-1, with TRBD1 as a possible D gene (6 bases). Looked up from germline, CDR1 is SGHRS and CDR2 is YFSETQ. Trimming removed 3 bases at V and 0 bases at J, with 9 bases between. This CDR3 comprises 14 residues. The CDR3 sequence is CASSSGQLNTEAFF. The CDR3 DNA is TGCGCCAGCAGCTCCGGACAGCTGAACACTGAAGCTTTCTTT.

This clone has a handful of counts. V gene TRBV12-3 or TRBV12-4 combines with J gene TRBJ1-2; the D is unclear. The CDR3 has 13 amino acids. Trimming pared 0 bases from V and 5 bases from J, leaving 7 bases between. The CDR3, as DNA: TGTGCCAGCAGTTTAGCCGCGGGATATGGCTACACCTTC. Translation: CASSLAAGYGYTF.

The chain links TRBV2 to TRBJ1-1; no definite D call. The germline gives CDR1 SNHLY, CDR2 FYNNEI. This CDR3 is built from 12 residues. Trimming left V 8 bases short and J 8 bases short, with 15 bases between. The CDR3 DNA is TGTGCCAGCGGAGGAACGGAACCAGAAGCTTTCTTT. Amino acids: CASGGTEPEAFF.

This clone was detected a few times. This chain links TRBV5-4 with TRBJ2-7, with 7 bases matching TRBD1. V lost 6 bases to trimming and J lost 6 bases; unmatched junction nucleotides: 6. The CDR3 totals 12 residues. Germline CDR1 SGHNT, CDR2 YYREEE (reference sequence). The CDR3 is CASTGKGAEQYF. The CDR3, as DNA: TGTGCCAGCACCGGGAAGGGGGCCGAGCAGTACTTC.

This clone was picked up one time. The CDR3 loop is CASSRTGENSPLHF. CDR3 bases: TGTGCCAGCAGCCGGACAGGGGAGAATTCACCCCTCCACTTT. This rearrangement joins TRBV6-5 to TRBJ1-6; the match to TRBD1 covers 9 bases. The CDR3 has 14 residues. In germline, CDR1 is MNHEY, CDR2 SVGAGI. V lost 6 bases to trimming and J lost 7 bases; unmatched junction nucleotides: 4.

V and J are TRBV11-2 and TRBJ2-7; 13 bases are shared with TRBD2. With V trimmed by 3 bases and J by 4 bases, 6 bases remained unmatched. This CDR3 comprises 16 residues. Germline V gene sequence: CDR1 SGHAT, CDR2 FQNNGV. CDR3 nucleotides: TGTGCCAGCAGCTTTTTGGGGACTAGCGGGGCATACGAGCAGTACTTC. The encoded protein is CASSFLGTSGAYEQYF.

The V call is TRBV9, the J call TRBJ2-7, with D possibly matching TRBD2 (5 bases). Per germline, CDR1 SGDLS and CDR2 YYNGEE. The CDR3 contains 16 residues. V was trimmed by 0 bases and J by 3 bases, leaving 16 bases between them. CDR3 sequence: CASSVDLTNGLYEQYF. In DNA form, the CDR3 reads TGTGCCAGCAGCGTAGATCTGACTAACGGCCTCTACGAGCAGTACTTC.

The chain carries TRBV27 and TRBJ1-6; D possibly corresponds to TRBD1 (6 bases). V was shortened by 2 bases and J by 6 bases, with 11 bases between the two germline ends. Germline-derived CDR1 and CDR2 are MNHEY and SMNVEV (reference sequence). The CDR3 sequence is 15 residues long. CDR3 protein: CASSLSGRGNSPLHF. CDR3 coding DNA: TGTGCCAGCAGTTTAAGTGGCAGGGGTAATTCACCCCTCCACTTT.

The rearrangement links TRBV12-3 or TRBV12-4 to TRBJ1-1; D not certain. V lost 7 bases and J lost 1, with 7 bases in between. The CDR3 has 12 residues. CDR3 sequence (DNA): TGTGCCAGCACCTTTTCGAACACTGAAGCTTTCTTT. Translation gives CASTFSNTEAFF.

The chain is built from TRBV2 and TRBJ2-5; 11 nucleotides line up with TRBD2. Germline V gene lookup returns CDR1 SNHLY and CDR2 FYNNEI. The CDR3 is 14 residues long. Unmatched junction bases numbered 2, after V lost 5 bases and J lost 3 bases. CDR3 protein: CASSPGLAEETQYF. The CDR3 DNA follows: TGTGCCAGCAGTCCGGGACTAGCGGAAGAGACCCAGTACTTC.

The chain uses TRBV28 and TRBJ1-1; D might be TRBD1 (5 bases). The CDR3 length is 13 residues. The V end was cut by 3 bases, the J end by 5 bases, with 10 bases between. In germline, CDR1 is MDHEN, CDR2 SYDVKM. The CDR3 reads CASSLRQGTEAFF. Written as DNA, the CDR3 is TGTGCCAGCAGTTTGAGGCAGGGTACTGAAGCTTTCTTT.

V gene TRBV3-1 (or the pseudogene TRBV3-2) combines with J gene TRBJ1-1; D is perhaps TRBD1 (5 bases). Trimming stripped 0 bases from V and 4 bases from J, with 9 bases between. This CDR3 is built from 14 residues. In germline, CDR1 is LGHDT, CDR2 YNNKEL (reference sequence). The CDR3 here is CASSQEGGITEAFF. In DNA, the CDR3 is TGTGCCAGCAGCCAAGAGGGGGGGATCACTGAAGCTTTCTTT.

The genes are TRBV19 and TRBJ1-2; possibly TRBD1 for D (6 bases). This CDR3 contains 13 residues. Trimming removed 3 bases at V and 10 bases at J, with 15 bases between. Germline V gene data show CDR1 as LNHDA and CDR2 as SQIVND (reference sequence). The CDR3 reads CASSIPGQFLYTF. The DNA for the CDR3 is TGTGCCAGTAGTATCCCCGGACAGTTCCTCTACACCTTC.

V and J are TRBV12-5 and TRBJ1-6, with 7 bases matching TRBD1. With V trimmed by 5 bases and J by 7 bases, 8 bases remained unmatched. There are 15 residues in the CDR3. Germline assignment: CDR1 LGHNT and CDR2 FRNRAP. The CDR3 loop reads CASGPGQTSNSPLHF. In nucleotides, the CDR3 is TGTGCTAGTGGTCCGGGACAGACCTCAAATTCACCCCTCCACTTT.

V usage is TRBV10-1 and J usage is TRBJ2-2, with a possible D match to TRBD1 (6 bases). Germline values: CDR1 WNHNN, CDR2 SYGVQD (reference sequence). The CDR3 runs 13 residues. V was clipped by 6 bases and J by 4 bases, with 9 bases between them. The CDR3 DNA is TGCGCCAGCAGCTTGACAGGCACCGGGGAGCTGTTTTTT. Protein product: CASSLTGTGELFF.

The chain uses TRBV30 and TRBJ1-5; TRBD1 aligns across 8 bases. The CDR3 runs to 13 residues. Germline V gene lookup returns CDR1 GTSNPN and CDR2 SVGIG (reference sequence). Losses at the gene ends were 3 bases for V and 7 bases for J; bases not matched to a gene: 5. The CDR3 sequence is CAWSGQGPQPQHF. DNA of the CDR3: TGTGCCTGGAGCGGACAGGGTCCGCAGCCCCAGCATTTT.

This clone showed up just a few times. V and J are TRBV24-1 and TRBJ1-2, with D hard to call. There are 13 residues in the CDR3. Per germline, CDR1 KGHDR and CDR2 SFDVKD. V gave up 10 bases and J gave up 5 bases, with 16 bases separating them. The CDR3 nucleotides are TGTGCCACTCGAGGCGGTTCGGGGTATGGCTACACCTTC. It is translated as CATRGGSGYGYTF.

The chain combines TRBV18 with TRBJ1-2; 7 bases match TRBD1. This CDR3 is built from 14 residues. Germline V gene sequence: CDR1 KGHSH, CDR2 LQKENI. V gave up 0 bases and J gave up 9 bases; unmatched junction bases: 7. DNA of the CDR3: TGTGCCAGCTCACCACCCGGACAGGCGGGGAGCTACACCTTC. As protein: CASSPPGQAGSYTF.

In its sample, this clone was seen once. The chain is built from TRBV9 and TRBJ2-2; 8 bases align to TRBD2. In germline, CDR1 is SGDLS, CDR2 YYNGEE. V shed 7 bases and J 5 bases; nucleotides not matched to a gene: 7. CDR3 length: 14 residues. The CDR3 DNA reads TGTGCCAGCGCCGGACTAGCAAGAACCGGGGAGCTGTTTTTT. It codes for CASAGLARTGELFF.

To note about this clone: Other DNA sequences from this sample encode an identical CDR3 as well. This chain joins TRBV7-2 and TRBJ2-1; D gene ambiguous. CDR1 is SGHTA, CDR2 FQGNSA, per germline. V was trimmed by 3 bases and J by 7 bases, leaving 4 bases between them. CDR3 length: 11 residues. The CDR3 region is CASSLLNEQFF. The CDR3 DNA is TGTGCCAGCAGCTTGTTAAATGAGCAGTTCTTC.

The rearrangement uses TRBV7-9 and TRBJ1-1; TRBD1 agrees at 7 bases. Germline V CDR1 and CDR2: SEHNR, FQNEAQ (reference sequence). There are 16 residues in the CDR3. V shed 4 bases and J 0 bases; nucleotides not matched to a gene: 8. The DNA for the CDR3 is TGTGCCAGCAGCTCGCACCGGGACAGCGTGAACACTGAAGCTTTCTTT. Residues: CASSSHRDSVNTEAFF.